This entry lists 29 T cell receptor beta chains sequenced from one sample in a study of blood T cell repertoires in COVID-19. Sequencing was performed with immunoSEQ multiplex PCR; in TCRdb, only in-frame clones are kept and a portion is missing. The table lists roughly 49,000 clones, 70% to 90% of them singletons. Sequenced material: peripheral blood. These receptors originate from a human donor in a cohort sampled during active COVID-19.

The chain is built from TRBV5-6 and TRBJ1-1; D perhaps matches TRBD1 (6 bases). Germline V lookup: CDR1 SGHDT, CDR2 YYEEEE. V shed 3 bases and J shed 0 bases, with 12 bases lying between them. The CDR3 loop spans 15 amino acids. CDR3 nucleotides: TGTGCCAGCAGCTCACGCAGGGGCTTGAACACTGAAGCTTTCTTT. Protein product: CASSSRRGLNTEAFF.

The chain joins TRBV14 to TRBJ2-5, with 7 bases fitting TRBD2. V lost 3 bases to trimming and J lost 3 bases; unmatched junction nucleotides: 10. This CDR3 has 16 amino acids. Per the germline V gene, CDR1 is SGHDN and CDR2 is FVKESK. CDR3 residues: CASSQLKGLAEETQYF. The CDR3 coding sequence is TGTGCCAGCAGCCAGCTAAAGGGGCTAGCGGAAGAGACCCAGTACTTC.

The chain links TRBV6-6 to TRBJ1-1; the D gene is possibly TRBD1 (6 bases). There are 15 residues in the CDR3. V dropped 8 bases and J dropped 0 bases, with 16 bases sitting between them. CDR1 MNHNY and CDR2 SVGAGI come from the germline V gene (reference sequence). CDR3 in DNA: TGTGCCAGCGGTAGCAGGGGATCGTTGAACACTGAAGCTTTCTTT. It encodes CASGSRGSLNTEAFF.

This sequence joins TRBV4-1 and TRBJ1-1; unclear D gene. V was pared by 1 base and J by 0 bases, with 12 bases between. The germline CDR1 and CDR2 sequences are MGHRA and YSYEKL. The CDR3 is 16 amino acids. The CDR3 DNA is TGCGCCAGCAGCCAAGGGGCAGTAATAATGAACACTGAAGCTTTCTTT. This translates into CASSQGAVIMNTEAFF.

The chain combines TRBV7-6 with TRBJ2-7; tentatively, D is TRBD1 (6 bases). The CDR3 is made up of 14 amino acids. The germline CDR1 and CDR2 sequences are SGHVS and FNYEAQ. With 1 base removed from V and 5 bases from J, the gap between germline ends came to 12 bases. In DNA, the CDR3 is TGTGCCAGCAGCTTAGGGGGACACGCCGACGAGCAGTACTTC. This gives the protein CASSLGGHADEQYF.

The chain employs TRBV28 and TRBJ1-2, with 10 bases identical to TRBD1. The junction had 7 bases not matched to a gene; V was cut back by 10 bases and J by 5 bases. This CDR3 has 13 amino acids. Germline V gives CDR1 MDHEN, CDR2 SYDVKM. Written as DNA, the CDR3 is TGTGCCACACAGACAGGGGGCAGTTATGGCTACACCTTC. Translating gives CATQTGGSYGYTF.

This chain connects TRBV3-1 (or the pseudogene TRBV3-2) to TRBJ1-2, with 8 nucleotides matching TRBD1. V dropped 3 bases and J dropped 4; count of bases not matched to a gene: 7. CDR3 size: 15 residues. In germline, CDR1 is LGHDT, CDR2 YNNKEL (reference sequence). In DNA, the CDR3 is TGTGCCAGCAGCCACGCTGGACAGGGTAGCTATGGCTACACCTTC. Translating gives CASSHAGQGSYGYTF.

The J gene is TRBJ2-7, the V gene TRBV5-4; 9 bases line up with TRBD1. Per germline, CDR1 SGHNT and CDR2 YYREEE (reference sequence). Germline trimming cut 2 bases from V and 4 bases from J; bases unmatched to any gene: 7. The CDR3 is 15 amino acids. CDR3 DNA: TGTGCCAGCAGCTTTTCCACGGGACAGGGATACGAGCAGTACTTC. This codes for CASSFSTGQGYEQYF.

The chain employs TRBV11-2 and TRBJ2-7; 11 bases map to TRBD1. Losses at the gene ends were 7 bases for V and 3 bases for J; bases not matched to a gene: 8. The germline gives CDR1 SGHAT, CDR2 FQNNGV. The CDR3 has 15 residues. The DNA of the CDR3 is TGTGCCAGCACCCAAGGGACAGGGGGGTTCTACGAGCAGTACTTC. Its translation: CASTQGTGGFYEQYF.

This sequence joins TRBV9 and TRBJ2-7, with D possibly TRBD1 on 6 matching bases. The germline gives CDR1 SGDLS, CDR2 YYNGEE. V was cut by 0 bases and J by 3 bases, with 16 bases left in between. This CDR3 spans 16 amino acids. The CDR3 DNA follows: TGTGCCAGCAGCGTAGACCCCGGACAGACAGTCTACGAGCAGTACTTC. This codes for CASSVDPGQTVYEQYF.

The chain uses TRBV27 and TRBJ2-2, with TRBD1 as a possible D gene (6 bases). This CDR3 is 15 amino acids long. Germline V gives CDR1 MNHEY, CDR2 SMNVEV (reference sequence). Trimming took 3 bases from V and 4 from J, leaving 12 bases between them. CDR3 bases: TGTGCCAGCAGTTTGGGCAGGGGTACCACCGGGGAGCTGTTTTTT. Protein product: CASSLGRGTTGELFF.

The chain uses TRBV3-1 (or the pseudogene TRBV3-2) and TRBJ2-7, with a tentative D call TRBD2 (5 bases). With 0 bases removed from V and 7 bases from J, the gap between germline ends came to 13 bases. The CDR3 is 14 residues long. Germline V gives CDR1 LGHDT, CDR2 YNNKEL (reference sequence). CDR3 protein: CASSQDISTREQYF. DNA of the CDR3: TGTGCCAGCAGCCAAGATATAAGTACTAGGGAGCAGTACTTC.

The CDR3 reads CASSPGEIEQYF. The DNA for the CDR3 is TGTGCCAGCAGCCCAGGGGAGATCGAGCAGTACTTC. V usage is TRBV12-3 or TRBV12-4 and J usage is TRBJ2-7; weak D call: TRBD1 (6 bases). V gave up 6 bases and J gave up 6 bases, with 12 bases separating them. The CDR3 contains 12 residues.

The V gene is TRBV27, the J gene TRBJ2-7; tentative D call: TRBD1 (5 bases). This CDR3 has 13 residues. V was cut by 7 bases and J by 3 bases, with 13 bases left in between. Germline V gives CDR1 MNHEY, CDR2 SMNVEV (reference sequence). The CDR3 DNA follows: TGTGCCAGCAAGACAGCTGTAGGCTACGAGCAGTACTTC. Translation: CASKTAVGYEQYF.

The V call is TRBV19, the J call TRBJ1-6; 11 positions match TRBD1. The CDR3 is made up of 17 amino acids. The germline CDR1 and CDR2 sequences are LNHDA and SQIVND (reference sequence). The junction had 8 bases not matched to a gene; V was cut back by 3 bases and J by 7 bases. The CDR3 DNA reads TGTGCCAGTAGTATCTCCGGACAGGGGGCCACCAATTCACCCCTCCACTTT. Protein product: CASSISGQGATNSPLHF.

This clone turned up a few times. The chain joins TRBV27 to TRBJ1-1; TRBD1 matches at 7 bases. V lost 7 bases, J lost 2 bases, and 7 bases stayed unmatched. The CDR3 has 14 amino acids. The V gene's germline CDR1 is MNHEY and CDR2 SMNVEV (reference sequence). The CDR3 is CASKRDSLNTEAFF. The DNA for the CDR3 is TGTGCCAGCAAACGGGACAGCCTAAACACTGAAGCTTTCTTT.

The count of this clone is one. V and J are TRBV4-3 and TRBJ1-1; D is ambiguous. The CDR3 spans 15 residues. V lost 1 base and J lost 5, with 14 bases in between. Germline V CDR1 and CDR2: LGHNA, YSLEER. CDR3 sequence (DNA): TGCGCCAGCAGCCAAGGGCCGGGAATAAAAACTGAAGCTTTCTTT. This gives the protein CASSQGPGIKTEAFF.

The chain uses TRBV19 and TRBJ1-2; 9 nucleotides match TRBD1. V shed 0 bases, J shed 8 bases, and the junction held 13 bases outside the gene matches. Germline CDR1 and CDR2: LNHDA and SQIVND (reference sequence). The CDR3 loop spans 17 amino acids. The DNA for the CDR3 is TGTGCCAGTAGTATAGACCAGAACAGGGGGCCTTGGTACGGCTACACCTTC. Its protein product is CASSIDQNRGPWYGYTF.

CDR3 loop: CAWGSKGLSDGYTF. The CDR3 nucleotides read TGTGCCTGGGGTAGTAAGGGGCTATCGGACGGCTACACCTTC. The chain couples TRBV30 to TRBJ1-2, with D tentatively TRBD1 (5 bases). This CDR3 has 14 amino acids. From germline, CDR1 is GTSNPN and CDR2 SVGIG (reference sequence). Trimming left V 5 bases short and J 8 bases short, with 21 bases between.

The gene calls are TRBV7-2 and TRBJ1-6; no clear D. Germline V gene sequence: CDR1 SGHTA, CDR2 FQGNSA. The V gene lost 5 bases and the J gene lost 6 bases, with 11 bases spanning the gap. The CDR3 covers 14 residues. The CDR3 DNA reads as TGTGCCAGCAGCCCCGGACTGGCTAATTCACCCCTCCACTTT. Protein sequence: CASSPGLANSPLHF. The entire variable domain, with the rest obtained from reference TRBV7-2 and TRBJ1-6, is as follows: GAGVSQSPSNKVTEKGKDVELRCDPISGHTALYWYRQSLGQGLEFLIYFQGNSAPDKSGLPSDRFSAERTGGSVSTLTIQRTQQEDSAVYLCASSPGLANSPLHFGNGTRLTVT.

The chain combines TRBV3-1 (or the pseudogene TRBV3-2) with TRBJ2-7; TRBD2 aligns across 13 bases. Germline assignment: CDR1 LGHDT and CDR2 YNNKEL (reference sequence). J gave up 7 bases and V 4 bases, and 13 bases lay outside the gene matches. The CDR3 loop spans 17 amino acids. The CDR3 loop is CASSRGLAGVTGLEQYF. The CDR3 DNA sequence: TGTGCCAGCAGCCGTGGACTAGCGGGGGTTACCGGGCTTGAGCAGTACTTC.

This chain links TRBV6-6 with TRBJ2-3; D perhaps matches TRBD2 (6 bases). The CDR3 contains 15 residues. Per the germline V gene, CDR1 is MNHNY and CDR2 is SVGAGI (reference sequence). Trimming removed 2 bases at V and 0 bases at J, with 9 bases between. The CDR3 coding sequence is TGTGCCAGCAGTTACGGGGGGATTAGCACAGATACGCAGTATTTT. Amino acids: CASSYGGISTDTQYF.

CDR3 coding DNA: TGTGCCAGCAGTATAGGGGTAAGAGAGACCCAGTACTTC. Translation: CASSIGVRETQYF. The chain employs TRBV27 and TRBJ2-5; D is possibly TRBD1 (5 bases). The CDR3 is made up of 13 amino acids. Germline V CDR1 and CDR2: MNHEY, SMNVEV (reference sequence). V lost 5 bases and J lost 4, with 11 bases in between.

The V gene is TRBV7-2, the J gene TRBJ1-1; 7 bases map to TRBD1. The V segment lost 5 bases and the J segment 12 bases; nucleotides outside the gene matches: 15. The germline V gene encodes CDR1 SGHTA and CDR2 FQGNSA. This CDR3 is built from 14 residues. The CDR3 DNA sequence: TGTGCCAGCAGCCGGGACAGCAGAACACTGATAACTTTCTTT. This translates into CASSRDSRTLITFF.

J is TRBJ1-2 and V is TRBV6-7; D uncertain. TRBV6-7 has ORF status, its function being uncertain. V dropped 0 bases and J dropped 2 bases, with 7 bases sitting between them. The CDR3 loop spans 14 amino acids. The CDR3 loop is CASSYSNKNYGYTF. The CDR3, as DNA: TGTGCCAGCAGTTACTCGAACAAGAACTATGGCTACACCTTC.

The chain links TRBV21-1 to TRBJ2-7; the tabulated D call, TRBD2, remains unverified against the DNA. TRBV21-1 is a pseudogene segment. The CDR3 contains 14 residues. CDR3 protein: CASSNAREGYEQYF. The CDR3 DNA reads TGTGCCAGCAGCAATGCAAGGGAGGGCTACGAGCAGTACTTC.

This clone has only a few counts. This chain joins TRBV18 and TRBJ2-7; D is uncertain. The CDR3 spans 13 residues. V lost 1 base to trimming and J lost 2 bases, with 6 bases between them. From germline, CDR1 is KGHSH and CDR2 LQKENI. The CDR3 loop reads CASSPLAAYEQYF. The CDR3 DNA sequence: TGTGCCAGCTCACCACTGGCAGCCTACGAGCAGTACTTC.

This clone has just one count. The chain couples TRBV7-2 to TRBJ2-7; possibly TRBD1 for D (6 bases). The ends were cut back, 1 base at V and 3 bases at J, with 10 bases in the middle. Germline V gene sequence: CDR1 SGHTA, CDR2 FQGNSA. CDR3 length: 14 amino acids. This CDR3 is CASSLGYRDYEQYF. As DNA, the CDR3 is TGTGCCAGCAGCTTAGGTTACAGGGACTACGAGCAGTACTTC.

V gene TRBV3-1 (or the pseudogene TRBV3-2) combines with J gene TRBJ2-3; 11 bases fit TRBD2. V lost 6 bases and J lost 0; bases outside the gene matches: 11. This CDR3 has 18 residues. Germline V gene sequence: CDR1 LGHDT, CDR2 YNNKEL (reference sequence). The CDR3 loop reads CASSQRSTSGVSTDTQYF. The CDR3 DNA is TGTGCCAGCAGTCAACGCTCGACTAGCGGGGTTAGCACAGATACGCAGTATTTT.